This T cell receptor beta chain was found in a study of tissue T cells after allogeneic stem cell transplantation. Whole-study findings and limits: Shared clones across patients were few; motif clustering revealed tissue-specific shared signatures. In patients and mice, blood and spleen missed much of tissue repertoire. Sampling depth was limited, and the cohort was small and clinically varied.

TCRdb keeps only in-frame clones here, not all; method: immunoSEQ multiplex PCR. The repertoire consists of roughly 4,000 clones, with roughly 51% occurring once and the leading ten covering roughly 8.9%. Time point given: mouse harvest day 7 after allogeneic transplant. Mouse grafts combined 10^7 T-cell-depleted bone marrow cells with 10^6 splenic CD5+ T cells. CDR1 is KGHTA and CDR2 is FQNQQP in the germline V gene. The length of the CDR3 is 15 residues. There are a few counts of this clone. What it binds is not known. All gene names here are mouse names. Coverage ceases 1 residue before the CDR3 finishes, and the germline J gene fills in the end.

The chain combines TRBV23 with TRBJ2-4; the table gives TRBD2 as D, unverified against the DNA. The source material was lymph node tissue. The clonotype comes from a female BALB/c mouse given C57BL/6 T cells with graft-versus-host disease after an allogeneic hematopoietic cell transplant. CDR3: CSSSRTGGGQNTLYF. The CDR3 bases that were read are TGCTCCAGCAGTCGGACTGGGGGTGGTCAAAACACCTTGTAC.